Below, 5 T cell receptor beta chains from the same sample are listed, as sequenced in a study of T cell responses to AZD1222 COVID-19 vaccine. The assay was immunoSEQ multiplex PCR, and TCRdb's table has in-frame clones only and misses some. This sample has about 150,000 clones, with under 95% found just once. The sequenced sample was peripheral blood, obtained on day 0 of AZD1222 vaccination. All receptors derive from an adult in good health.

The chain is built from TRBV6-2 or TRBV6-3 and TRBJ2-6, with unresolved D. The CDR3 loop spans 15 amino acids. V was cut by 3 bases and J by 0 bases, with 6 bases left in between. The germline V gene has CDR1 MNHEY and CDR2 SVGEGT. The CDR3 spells CASSYFDSGANVLTF. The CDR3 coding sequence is TGTGCCAGCAGTTATTTCGACTCTGGGGCCAACGTCCTGACTTTC.

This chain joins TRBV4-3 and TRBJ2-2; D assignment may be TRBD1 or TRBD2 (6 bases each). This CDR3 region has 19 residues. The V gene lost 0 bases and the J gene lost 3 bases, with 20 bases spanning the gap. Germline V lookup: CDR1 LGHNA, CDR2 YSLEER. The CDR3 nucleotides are TGCGCCAGCAGCCAAGAAGGGCCGGGGGCGGCTGGTTACACCGGGGAGCTGTTTTTT. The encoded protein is CASSQEGPGAAGYTGELFF.

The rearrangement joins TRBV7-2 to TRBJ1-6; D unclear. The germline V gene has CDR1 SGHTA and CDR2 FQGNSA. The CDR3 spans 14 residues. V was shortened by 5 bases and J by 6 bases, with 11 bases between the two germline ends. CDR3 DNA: TGTGCCAGCAGCGCGGGGATTTTTAATTCACCCCTCCACTTT. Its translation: CASSAGIFNSPLHF.

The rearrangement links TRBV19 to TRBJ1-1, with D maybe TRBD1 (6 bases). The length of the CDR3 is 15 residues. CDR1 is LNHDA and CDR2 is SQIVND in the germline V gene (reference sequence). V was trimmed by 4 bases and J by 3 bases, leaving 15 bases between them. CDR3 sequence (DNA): TGTGCCAGTAGTACATCACAGGGAAAGGACACTGAAGCTTTCTTT. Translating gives CASSTSQGKDTEAFF.

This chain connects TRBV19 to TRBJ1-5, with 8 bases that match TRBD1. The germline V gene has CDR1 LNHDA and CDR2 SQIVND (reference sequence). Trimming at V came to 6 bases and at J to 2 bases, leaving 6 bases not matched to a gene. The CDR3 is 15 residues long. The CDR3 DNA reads TGTGCCAGTAGCCGGACAGGGAACGGCAATCAGCCCCAGCATTTT. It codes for CASSRTGNGNQPQHF.